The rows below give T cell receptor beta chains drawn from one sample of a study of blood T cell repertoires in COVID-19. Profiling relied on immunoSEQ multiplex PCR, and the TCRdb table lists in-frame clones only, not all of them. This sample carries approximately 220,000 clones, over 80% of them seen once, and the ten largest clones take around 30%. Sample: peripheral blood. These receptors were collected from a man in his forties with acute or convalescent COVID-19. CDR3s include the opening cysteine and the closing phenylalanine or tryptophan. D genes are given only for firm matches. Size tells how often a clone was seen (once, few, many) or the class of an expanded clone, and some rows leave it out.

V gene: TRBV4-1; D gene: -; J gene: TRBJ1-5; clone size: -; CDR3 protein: CASSQEGAGSRNQPQHF; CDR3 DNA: TGCGCCAGCAGCCAAGAGGGGGCAGGGTCCCGAAATCAGCCCCAGCATTTT
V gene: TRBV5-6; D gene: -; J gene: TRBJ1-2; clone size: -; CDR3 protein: CASRFQGGDYGYTF; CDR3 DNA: TGTGCCAGCCGCTTCCAAGGGGGTGACTATGGCTACACCTTC
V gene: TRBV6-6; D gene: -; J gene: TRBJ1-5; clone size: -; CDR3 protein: CASSWEYSNQPQHF; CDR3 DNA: TGTGCCAGCAGTTGGGAGTATAGCAATCAGCCCCAGCATTTT
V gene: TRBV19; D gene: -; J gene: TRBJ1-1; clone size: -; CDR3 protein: CASSTSRGQTEAFF; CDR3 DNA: TGTGCCAGTAGTACCTCCCGAGGTCAGACTGAAGCTTTCTTT
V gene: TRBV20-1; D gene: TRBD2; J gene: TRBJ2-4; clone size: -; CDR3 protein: CSAGNSGRDF; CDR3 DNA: TGCAGTGCTGGTAATAGCGGGAGGGACTTC
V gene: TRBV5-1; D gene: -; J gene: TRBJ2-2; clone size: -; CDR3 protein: CASSLQGTGELFF; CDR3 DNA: TGCGCCAGCAGCTTACAGGGAACCGGGGAGCTGTTTTTT
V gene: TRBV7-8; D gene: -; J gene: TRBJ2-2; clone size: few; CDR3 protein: CASSSTSGDGTGELFF; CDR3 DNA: TGTGCCAGCAGCTCCACTTCAGGGGACGGGACCGGGGAGCTGTTTTTT
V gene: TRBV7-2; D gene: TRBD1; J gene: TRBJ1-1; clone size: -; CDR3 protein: CASSLHRGTEAFF; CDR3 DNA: TGTGCCAGCAGCTTACACAGGGGCACTGAAGCTTTCTTT
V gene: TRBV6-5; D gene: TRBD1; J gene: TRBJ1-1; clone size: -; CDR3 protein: CASSFPGTAEAFF; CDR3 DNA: TGTGCCAGCAGTTTTCCCGGGACAGCTGAAGCTTTCTTT
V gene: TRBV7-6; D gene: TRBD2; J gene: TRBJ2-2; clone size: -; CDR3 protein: CASSSKGLAANTGELFF; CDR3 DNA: TGTGCCAGCAGCTCTAAGGGACTAGCGGCGAACACCGGGGAGCTGTTTTTT
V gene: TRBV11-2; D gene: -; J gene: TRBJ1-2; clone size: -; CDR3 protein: CASSLVGADSNYGYTF; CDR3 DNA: TGTGCCAGCAGCTTAGTAGGGGCCGATTCTAACTATGGCTACACCTTC
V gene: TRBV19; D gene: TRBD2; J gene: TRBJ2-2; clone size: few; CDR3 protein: CASSWSGENTGELFF; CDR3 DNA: TGTGCCAGTAGTTGGAGCGGGGAGAACACCGGGGAGCTGTTTTTT
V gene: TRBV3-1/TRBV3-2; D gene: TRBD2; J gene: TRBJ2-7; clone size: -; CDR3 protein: CASSQTSGSPYEQYF; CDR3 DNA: TGTGCCAGCAGCCAGACTAGCGGGAGTCCCTACGAGCAGTACTTC
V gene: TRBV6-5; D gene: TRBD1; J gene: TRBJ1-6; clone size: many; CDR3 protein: CASSSPGTGGDSPLHF; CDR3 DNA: TGTGCCAGCAGTTCCCCCGGGACAGGGGGCGATTCACCCCTCCACTTT
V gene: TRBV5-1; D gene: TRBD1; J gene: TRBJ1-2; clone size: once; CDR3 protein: CASSLGQGDGYTF; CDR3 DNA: TGCGCCAGCAGCTTGGGACAGGGAGATGGCTACACCTTC
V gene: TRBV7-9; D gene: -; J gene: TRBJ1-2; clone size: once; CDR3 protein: CASSLNLVYYGYTF; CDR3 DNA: TGTGCCAGCAGCTTAAATTTAGTGTACTATGGCTACACCTTC
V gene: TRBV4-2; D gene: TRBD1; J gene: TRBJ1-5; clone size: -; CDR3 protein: CASSQDGRQGRPQHF; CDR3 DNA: TGTGCCAGCAGCCAAGATGGTCGACAGGGGCGGCCCCAGCATTTT
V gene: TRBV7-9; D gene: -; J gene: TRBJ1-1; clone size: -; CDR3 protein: CASSPQVTEAFF; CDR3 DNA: TGTGCCAGCAGCCCACAGGTAACTGAAGCTTTCTTT
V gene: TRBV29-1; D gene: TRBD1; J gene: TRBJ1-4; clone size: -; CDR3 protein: CSAAGTGNEKLFF; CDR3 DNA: TGCAGCGCCGCCGGGACAGGCAATGAAAAACTGTTTTTT
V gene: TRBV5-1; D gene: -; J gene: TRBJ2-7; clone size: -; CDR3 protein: CASKPGDSSSYEQYF; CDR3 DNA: TGCGCCAGCAAACCGGGGGACTCGAGCTCCTACGAGCAGTACTTC
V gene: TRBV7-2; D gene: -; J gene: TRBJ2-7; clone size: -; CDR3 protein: CASSEGGTASSYEQYF; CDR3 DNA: TGTGCCAGCAGCGAGGGCGGGACCGCCAGCTCCTACGAGCAGTACTTC
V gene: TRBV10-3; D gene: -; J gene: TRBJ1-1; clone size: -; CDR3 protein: CAISGQPLFTEAFF; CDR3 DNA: TGTGCCATCAGCGGACAGCCCCTGTTCACTGAAGCTTTCTTT
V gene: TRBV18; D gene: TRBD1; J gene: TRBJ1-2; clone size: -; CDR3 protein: CASSPDRVANYGYTF; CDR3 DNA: TGTGCCAGCTCACCGGACAGGGTGGCTAACTATGGCTACACCTTC
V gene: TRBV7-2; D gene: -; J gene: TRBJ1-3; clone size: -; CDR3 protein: CASSISGGAGNTIYF; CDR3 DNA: TGTGCCAGCAGCATTAGCGGGGGTGCTGGAAACACCATATATTTT
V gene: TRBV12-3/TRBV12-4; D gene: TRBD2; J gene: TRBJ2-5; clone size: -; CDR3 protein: CASGLAGETQYF; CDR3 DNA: TGTGCCAGCGGGCTAGCGGGGGAGACCCAGTACTTC
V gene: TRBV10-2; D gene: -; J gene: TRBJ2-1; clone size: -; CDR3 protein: CASSEQGPYNEQFF; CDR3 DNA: TGCGCCAGCAGTGAGCAGGGCCCCTACAATGAGCAGTTCTTC
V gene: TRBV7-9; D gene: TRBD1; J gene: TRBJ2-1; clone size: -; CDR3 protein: CASSLAQGDPRSYNEQFF; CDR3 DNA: TGTGCCAGCAGCTTAGCGCAGGGGGACCCCCGCTCCTACAATGAGCAGTTCTTC
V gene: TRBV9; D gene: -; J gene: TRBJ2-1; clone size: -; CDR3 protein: CASSVALRSQTYNEQFF; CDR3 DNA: TGTGCCAGCAGCGTAGCTTTGCGATCTCAAACCTACAATGAGCAGTTCTTC
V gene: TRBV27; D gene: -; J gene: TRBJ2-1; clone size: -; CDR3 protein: CASSLLLGSNEQFF; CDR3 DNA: TGTGCCAGCAGCCTCCTACTAGGGAGCAATGAGCAGTTCTTC
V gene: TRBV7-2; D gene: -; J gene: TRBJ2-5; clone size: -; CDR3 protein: CASSLTRGGVETQYF; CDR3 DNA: TGTGCCAGCAGCTTAACTCGCGGGGGCGTAGAGACCCAGTACTTC
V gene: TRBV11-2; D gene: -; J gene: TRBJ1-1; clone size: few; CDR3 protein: CASSRAWGQNTEAFF; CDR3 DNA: TGTGCCAGCAGCCGAGCCTGGGGCCAGAACACTGAAGCTTTCTTT
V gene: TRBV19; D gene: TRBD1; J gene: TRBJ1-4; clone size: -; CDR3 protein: CASRGDRGQGTNEKLFF; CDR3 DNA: TGTGCCAGTAGAGGCGACAGGGGGCAAGGAACTAATGAAAAACTGTTTTTT
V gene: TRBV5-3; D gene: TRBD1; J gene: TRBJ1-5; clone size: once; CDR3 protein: CARTSPTGVGQPQHF; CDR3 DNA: TGTGCCAGAACCTCGCCGACAGGGGTTGGTCAGCCCCAGCATTTT
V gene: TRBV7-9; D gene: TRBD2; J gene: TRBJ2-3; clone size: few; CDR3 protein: CASSLGLAGETDTQYF; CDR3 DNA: TGTGCCAGCAGCTTAGGGCTAGCGGGAGAAACAGATACGCAGTATTTT
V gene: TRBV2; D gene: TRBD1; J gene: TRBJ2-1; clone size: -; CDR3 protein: CASSVLQGSYNEQFF; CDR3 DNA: TGTGCCAGCAGTGTGTTACAGGGGTCCTACAATGAGCAGTTCTTC
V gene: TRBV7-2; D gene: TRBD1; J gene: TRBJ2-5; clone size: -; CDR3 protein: CASSNRGQTQYF; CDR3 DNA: TGTGCCAGCAGCAACAGGGGCCAGACCCAGTACTTC
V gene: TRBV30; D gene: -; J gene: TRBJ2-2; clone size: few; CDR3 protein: CAWSRGSTGELFF; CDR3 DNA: TGTGCCTGGAGTCGGGGGAGTACCGGGGAGCTGTTTTTT
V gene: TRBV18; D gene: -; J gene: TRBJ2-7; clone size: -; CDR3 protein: CASSPPPGREQYF; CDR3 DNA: TGTGCCAGCTCACCACCGCCAGGTCGGGAGCAGTACTTC
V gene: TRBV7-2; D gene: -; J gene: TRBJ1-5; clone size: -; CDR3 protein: CASSLGIYSNQPQHF; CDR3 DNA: TGTGCCAGCAGCTTAGGTATTTATAGCAATCAGCCCCAGCATTTT
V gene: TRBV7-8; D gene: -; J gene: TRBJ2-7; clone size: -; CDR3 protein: CASSRTETNIYEQYF; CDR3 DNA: TGTGCCAGCAGCCGAACAGAGACCAATATCTACGAGCAGTACTTC
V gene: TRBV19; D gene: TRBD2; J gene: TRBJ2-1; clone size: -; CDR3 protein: CASSISASGREYNEQFF; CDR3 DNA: TGTGCCAGTAGTATTTCGGCTAGCGGGAGAGAATACAATGAGCAGTTCTTC
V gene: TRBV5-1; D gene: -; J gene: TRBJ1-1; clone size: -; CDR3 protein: CASSLPGGTEAFF; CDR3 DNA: TGCGCCAGCAGCTTGCCGGGAGGGACTGAAGCTTTCTTT
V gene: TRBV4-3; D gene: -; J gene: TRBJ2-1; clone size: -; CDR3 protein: CASSQDRFNEQFF; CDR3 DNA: TGCGCCAGCAGCCAAGATCGGTTCAATGAGCAGTTCTTC
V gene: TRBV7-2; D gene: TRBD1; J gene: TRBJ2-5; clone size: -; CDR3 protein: CASRPGGSSGETQYF; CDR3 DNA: TGTGCCAGCAGGCCAGGGGGCTCCTCGGGAGAGACCCAGTACTTC
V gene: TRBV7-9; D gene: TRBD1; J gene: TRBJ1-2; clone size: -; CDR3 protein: CASSPGQVNTPSYGYTF; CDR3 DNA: TGTGCCAGCAGCCCAGGACAGGTTAATACCCCCTCCTATGGCTACACCTTC
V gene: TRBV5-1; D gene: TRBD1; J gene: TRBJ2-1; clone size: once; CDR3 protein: CASSGRTGGDEQFF; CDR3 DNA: TGCGCCAGCAGCGGGAGGACAGGGGGCGATGAGCAGTTCTTC
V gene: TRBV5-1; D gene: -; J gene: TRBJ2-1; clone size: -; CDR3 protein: CASSLDGSGGTMYNEQFF; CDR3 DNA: TGCGCCAGCAGCTTGGACGGTTCGGGCGGGACGATGTACAATGAGCAGTTCTTC
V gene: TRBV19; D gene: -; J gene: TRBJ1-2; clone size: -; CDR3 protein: CASSGQNYGYTF; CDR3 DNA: TGTGCCAGTAGTGGCCAGAACTATGGCTACACCTTC
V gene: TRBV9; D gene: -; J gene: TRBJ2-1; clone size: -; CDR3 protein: CASSVDLSSYNEQFF; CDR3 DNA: TGTGCCAGCAGCGTAGACTTGAGCTCCTACAATGAGCAGTTCTTC
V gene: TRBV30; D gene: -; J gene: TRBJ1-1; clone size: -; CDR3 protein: CAWSVHPDMNTEAFF; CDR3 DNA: TGTGCCTGGAGTGTACATCCAGATATGAACACTGAAGCTTTCTTT
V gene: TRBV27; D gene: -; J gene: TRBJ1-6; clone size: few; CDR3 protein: CASSLISVNNSPLHF; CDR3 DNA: TGTGCCAGCAGTTTAATATCTGTTAATAATTCACCCCTCCACTTT